This T cell receptor (beta chain) was found in a study of cytomegalovirus exposure and HLA in healthy donors (dated by TCRdb to 2016 to 2017). For context, the study as a whole: The roughly 700 repertoires of the first cohort and the 110 or so validation repertoires were produced on the same platform, according to a later analysis. The study was designed to test whether signatures of past pathogen exposure could be identified by cataloging public T cell receptors. A separate validation cohort of about 110 different subjects was used in addition to the approximately 670-subject first cohort. To predict cytomegalovirus infection status, the study combined high-throughput TCR immunosequencing, statistical association of individual TCRs with disease status, and machine learning. Points the paper makes about the study in general: In both the original and validation cohorts, the classifier was reported to diagnose cytomegalovirus status with high specificity and sensitivity. It was suggested by the authors that the approach could potentially be generalized to other disease states and immunological phenotypes. Of the cluster scores, approximately 95% were above 0 in a later analysis, which found that TCRs clustered in the first cohort also tended to co-occur in the 130 or so validation repertoires. In vitro tests confirmed that a few of the cytomegalovirus-associated TCR beta chains recognize cytomegalovirus antigens. Most TCR sequences were observed very rarely across donors, whereas some public TCRs were present in many individuals. In the study, 150 to 200 TCR beta chains were listed as associated with cytomegalovirus. All 130 or so repertoires were used to score co-occurrence in the validation cohort in a later analysis, because that analysis had no HLA typing for the cohort.

A word on this clone: Its antigen has not been determined. Base qualities were left out, and no much larger clone turns up one base away.

The method was the immunoSEQ multiplex PCR assay. In the paper's pipeline: A statistical classification framework was built to diagnose cytomegalovirus status from the catalog of TCR beta chain sequences. TCRdb stores this immuneACCESS table with in-frame sequences only. Part of the clones is absent; in the studies checked, under half of the shortfall reflects unresolved V genes, and no reason is known for the rest. The DNA gave D and trimming, while V, J and clone size come from that table. The sample table shows roughly 220,000 clones, and just over 90% are seen once. 0.85% to 1.2% of the sample comes from the top ten. Separate from the roughly 700-subject first cohort, the validation cohort of roughly 120 subjects was the group to which the donors belonged. This TCR was sampled from a woman aged 18-35 years in good health and CMV-seronegative. Input material: PBMCs.

The CDR3 in this case is CASSAGQTYEQYF. Here is the DNA: TGTGCCAGCAGCGCGGGACAGACCTACGAGCAGTACTTC. Rearrangement joined TRBV6-1 to TRBJ2-7; the D gene is perhaps TRBD1, from 7 matching bases. The germline ends are 11 bases apart after V is trimmed by 6 bases and J by 2 bases. Its CDR3 holds 13 amino acids, cysteine through phenylalanine. Only CDR3 DNA remains: 39 bases, in frame from the first base. The germline V gene supplies CDR1 MNHNS and CDR2 SASEGT.